Listed below are T cell receptor beta chains from one sample, sequenced in a study of shared clonotypes between healthy human individuals. Assay: immunoSEQ multiplex PCR; the TCRdb copy retains only in-frame clones and omits some. The sample contains over 2 million clones, roughly 94% of which appear only once. The sample comprised naive CD4+ T cells sorted from blood. Source of these receptors: a young man in good health. CDR3s include the opening cysteine and the closing phenylalanine or tryptophan. Each record gives: D gene, V gene, J gene, clone size, CDR3 protein, CDR3 DNA. D genes are given only for firm matches. Only part of the rows carry a size: once, few, many, or a class if the clone is expanded.

D: NA
V: TRBV19
J: TRBJ2-7
size: NA
CDR3: CASASSPSISSYEQYF
DNA: TGTGCCAGTGCATCATCCCCAAGCATTAGCTCCTACGAGCAGTACTTC

D: TRBD1
V: TRBV6-1
J: TRBJ2-1
size: NA
CDR3: CAISGTGYNEQFF
DNA: TGTGCCATTTCCGGGACAGGGTACAATGAGCAGTTCTTC

D: NA
V: TRBV28
J: TRBJ1-5
size: once
CDR3: CASSESRGKDQPQHF
DNA: TGTGCCAGCAGTGAAAGTAGGGGGAAGGATCAGCCCCAGCATTTT

D: NA
V: TRBV19
J: TRBJ1-5
size: NA
CDR3: CASSQFYSNQPQHF
DNA: TGTGCCAGTAGCCAGTTTTATAGCAATCAGCCCCAGCATTTT

D: NA
V: TRBV4-1
J: TRBJ2-1
size: NA
CDR3: CASSHLGGGGYHNEQFF
DNA: TGCGCCAGCAGCCATCTTGGAGGGGGCGGGTACCACAATGAGCAGTTCTTC

D: NA
V: TRBV19
J: TRBJ1-5
size: NA
CDR3: CASSIQPGWQPQHF
DNA: TGTGCCAGTAGTATCCAGCCAGGGTGGCAGCCCCAGCATTTT

D: TRBD2
V: TRBV10-1
J: TRBJ2-5
size: NA
CDR3: CASSGGAPETQYF
DNA: TGCGCCAGTAGCGGGGGGGCCCCGGAGACCCAGTACTTC

D: TRBD1
V: TRBV6-1
J: TRBJ1-4
size: NA
CDR3: CASSGTGETNEKLFF
DNA: TGTGCCAGCAGTGGGACAGGGGAAACTAATGAAAAACTGTTTTTT

D: NA
V: TRBV5-4
J: TRBJ1-6
size: NA
CDR3: CASSLDKYNSPLHF
DNA: TGTGCCAGCAGCTTGGACAAGTATAATTCACCCCTCCACTTT

D: TRBD1
V: TRBV6-5
J: TRBJ2-7
size: NA
CDR3: CASRPDRRPYEQYF
DNA: TGTGCCAGCAGACCGGACAGGCGCCCCTACGAGCAGTACTTC